These 29 T cell receptor beta chains originate from one sample sequenced in a study of blood T cell repertoires in COVID-19 (dated by TCRdb to between 2020 and 2021). The library was produced with the immunoSEQ multiplex PCR assay. Here the immuneACCESS table is served through TCRdb, limited to in-frame sequences with V and J called. Missing clones are a known gap in these copies; in checked studies unresolved V genes cover under half, and the rest lacks a known reason. Across this sample there are roughly 100,000 clones, with around 76% seen only once. 15% to 20% of the sample lies in the top ten. The sample taken for sequencing was peripheral blood. The receptor source for this set is a woman between 65 and 79 years old with acute or convalescent COVID-19.

The chain uses TRBV5-1 and TRBJ1-1; 9 bases line up with TRBD1. With 4 bases clipped from V and 12 bases from J, the junction kept 13 bases outside the gene matches. The CDR3 length is 14 residues. CDR1 and CDR2 from the germline V gene are SGHRS and YFSETQ. The CDR3 loop is CASSPRAPGQGTFF. CDR3 coding DNA: TGCGCCAGCAGCCCAAGGGCGCCGGGACAGGGAACTTTCTTT.

This chain uses TRBV2 with TRBJ1-2, with D possibly matching TRBD1 (5 bases). The CDR3 is made up of 12 amino acids. In germline, CDR1 is SNHLY, CDR2 FYNNEI. V was trimmed by 7 bases and J by 5 bases, leaving 11 bases between them. The CDR3 DNA sequence: TGTGCCAGCACCCCGACAGCATATGGCTACACCTTC. The encoded protein is CASTPTAYGYTF.

This chain links TRBV19 with TRBJ2-7; D not resolved. The CDR3 runs 13 residues. Germline loops: CDR1 LNHDA, CDR2 SQIVND (reference sequence). V dropped 1 base and J dropped 5 bases, with 9 bases sitting between them. CDR3 protein: CASSIALNNEQYF. CDR3 sequence (DNA): TGTGCCAGTAGTATAGCTCTCAACAACGAGCAGTACTTC. The full variable domain, its missing parts supplied by reference TRBV19 and TRBJ2-7, is DGGITQSPKYLFRKEGQNVTLSCEQNLNHDAMYWYRQDPGQGLRLIYYSQIVNDFQKGDIAEGYSVSREKKESFPLTVTSAQKNPTAFYLCASSIALNNEQYFGPGTRLTVT.

This chain links TRBV5-5 with TRBJ1-1, with TRBD1 matching 7 bases. CDR1 and CDR2 (germline): SGHKS, YYEKEE (reference sequence). The CDR3 loop spans 11 amino acids. After removal of 5 bases from V and 11 bases from J, the junction contained 6 bases not matched to a gene. CDR3 nucleotide sequence: TGTGCCAGCAGTTCTACAGGGGATGCTTTCTTT. Translated, it gives CASSSTGDAFF. Using reference TRBV5-5 and TRBJ1-1 for the parts outside the CDR3, the full variable domain is DAGVTQSPTHLIKTRGQQVTLRCSPISGHKSVSWYQQVLGQGPQFIFQYYEKEERGRGNFPDRFSARQFPNYSSELNVNALLLGDSALYLCASSSTGDAFFGQGTRLTVV.

The chain uses TRBV19 and TRBJ2-2, with D maybe TRBD1 (5 bases). In germline, CDR1 is LNHDA, CDR2 SQIVND (reference sequence). Deletions cut 11 bases from V and 2 bases from J, with 9 bases between. The CDR3 covers 12 residues. CDR3 loop: CAVQVNTGELFF. As DNA, the CDR3 is TGTGCCGTACAGGTTAACACCGGGGAGCTGTTTTTT.

This chain joins TRBV19 and TRBJ1-1; D not certain. This CDR3 contains 17 residues. From germline, CDR1 is LNHDA and CDR2 SQIVND (reference sequence). V was shortened by 2 bases and J by 3 bases, with 19 bases between the two germline ends. CDR3 region: CASSIPPYDKSYTEAFF. The CDR3 DNA sequence: TGTGCCAGTAGTATACCCCCTTACGACAAAAGTTACACTGAAGCTTTCTTT.

The rearrangement uses TRBV5-1 and TRBJ1-1; a weak D match, TRBD1 (5 bases). The germline gives CDR1 SGHRS, CDR2 YFSETQ. This CDR3 spans 15 amino acids. V lost 5 bases, J lost 4 bases, and 18 bases lay in between. DNA of the CDR3: TGCGCCAGCAGGAGGGGACCTCAGGAGGGCACTGAAGCTTTCTTT. Its protein product is CASRRGPQEGTEAFF.

The chain joins TRBV9 to TRBJ1-1; 7 nucleotides agree with TRBD1. Losses at the gene ends were 2 bases for V and 7 bases for J; bases not matched to a gene: 8. The CDR3 sequence is 14 residues long. Germline-derived CDR1 and CDR2 are SGDLS and YYNGEE. The CDR3: CASSVDRATGEAFF. The CDR3 nucleotides are TGTGCCAGCAGCGTTGACAGGGCCACGGGTGAAGCTTTCTTT.

This clone was observed a handful of times. The chain employs TRBV10-3 and TRBJ1-6, with 11 positions matching TRBD1. CDR3 length equals 16 residues. J lost 5 bases, V lost 4 bases, and 4 bases had no gene match. Per germline, CDR1 ENHRY and CDR2 SYGVKD. The DNA for the CDR3 is TGTGCCATCAGTGCGCGGACAGGGGGCAATAATTCACCCCTCCACTTT. This codes for CAISARTGGNNSPLHF.

V usage is TRBV6-5 and J usage is TRBJ2-7, with 9 bases that match TRBD1. CDR1 and CDR2 from the germline V gene are MNHEY and SVGAGI. This CDR3 spans 16 amino acids. The J segment lost 4 bases and the V segment lost 3 bases, leaving 10 bases of the junction unmatched. CDR3 protein: CASSYPPGTGKYEQYF. CDR3 DNA sequence: TGTGCCAGCAGTTATCCACCCGGGACAGGGAAGTACGAGCAGTACTTC.

The V gene is TRBV12-5, the J gene TRBJ2-3, with D perhaps matching TRBD2 (6 bases). In germline, CDR1 is LGHNT, CDR2 FRNRAP. V was trimmed by 1 base and J by 4 bases, leaving 9 bases between them. This CDR3 contains 14 residues. CDR3 region: CASGLETGADTQYF. The CDR3 nucleotides read TGTGCTAGTGGTTTGGAAACGGGGGCAGATACGCAGTATTTT.

In DNA, the CDR3 is TGTGCCAGCAGTTTGGGGAGCTACAATGAGCAGTTCTTC. It yields the protein CASSLGSYNEQFF. This rearrangement joins TRBV28 to TRBJ2-1; D perhaps matches TRBD2 (5 bases). Trimming removed 3 bases at V and 3 bases at J, with 6 bases between. This CDR3 region has 13 residues. Per the germline V gene, CDR1 is MDHEN and CDR2 is SYDVKM.

The rearrangement links TRBV6-5 to TRBJ1-1; weak D call: TRBD1 (6 bases). Per germline, CDR1 MNHEY and CDR2 SVGAGI. Between the trimmed V and J ends, which lost 7 bases and 6 bases, there was a span of 12 bases. This CDR3 region has 12 residues. The CDR3 bases are TGTGCCAGCAAGGGGGAGGGACCTGAAGCTTTCTTT. Encoded protein: CASKGEGPEAFF.

This clone showed up just once. V and J are TRBV24-1 and TRBJ2-2; D is undetermined. Germline V lookup: CDR1 KGHDR, CDR2 SFDVKD. This CDR3 is 14 amino acids long. Trimming took 9 bases from V and 1 from J, leaving 11 bases between them. CDR3 residues: CATSPRVNTGELFF. CDR3 nucleotides: TGTGCCACCTCTCCTCGAGTGAACACCGGGGAGCTGTTTTTT.

This rearrangement joins TRBV6-2 or TRBV6-3 to TRBJ1-3; D possibly corresponds to TRBD1 (6 bases). Trimming stripped 5 bases from V and 2 bases from J, with 16 bases between. The germline V gene has CDR1 MNHEY and CDR2 SVGEGT. This CDR3 has 16 residues. The CDR3 sequence is CASSPQTGPAGNTIYF. The DNA for the CDR3 is TGTGCCAGCAGTCCACAGACAGGTCCCGCTGGAAACACCATATATTTT.

This sequence joins TRBV30 and TRBJ2-3; TRBD2 matches at 9 bases. CDR1 and CDR2 from the germline V gene are GTSNPN and SVGIG (reference sequence). V gave up 3 bases and J gave up 7 bases; unmatched junction bases: 11. CDR3 length: 15 residues. CDR3 residues: CAWRRAGGGANTQYF. The CDR3 nucleotides read TGTGCCTGGAGGAGGGCCGGCGGGGGGGCCAATACGCAGTATTTT.

The chain couples TRBV29-1 to TRBJ1-1; D gene unclear. Trimming took off 3 bases at V and 1 base at J, with 6 bases between the two ends. The CDR3 is 12 residues long. In germline, CDR1 is SQVTM, CDR2 ANQGSEA. The CDR3 DNA reads TGCAGCGTTGATTCAGGGAACACTGAAGCTTTCTTT. This gives the protein CSVDSGNTEAFF.

The J gene is TRBJ2-2, the V gene TRBV5-1, with a tentative D call TRBD2 (6 bases). The CDR3 consists of 15 residues. The V gene's germline CDR1 is SGHRS and CDR2 YFSETQ. The V gene lost 4 bases and the J gene lost 0 bases, with 10 bases spanning the gap. CDR3 coding DNA: TGCGCCAGCAGCCCCGGGAGAGCGAACACCGGGGAGCTGTTTTTT. It specifies CASSPGRANTGELFF.

The V call is TRBV6-5, the J call TRBJ2-7; D possibly corresponds to TRBD1 (5 bases). The V and J ends lost 6 bases and 6 bases respectively, with 12 bases between them. Per germline, CDR1 MNHEY and CDR2 SVGAGI. The CDR3 contains 12 residues. The CDR3 DNA is TGTGCCAGCAGAAAAATTAGGGGCGAGCAGTACTTC. Amino acid sequence: CASRKIRGEQYF.

This clone has a handful of counts. The chain carries TRBV20-1 and TRBJ1-1, with 7 bases lining up with TRBD1. This CDR3 spans 13 amino acids. J gave up 3 bases and V 3 bases, and 4 bases lay outside the gene matches. The germline CDR1 and CDR2 sequences are DFQATT and SNEGSKA (reference sequence). The CDR3 sequence: CSASRDRDTEAFF. In DNA, the CDR3 is TGCAGTGCTAGTAGGGACAGAGACACTGAAGCTTTCTTT.

This chain joins TRBV6-4 and TRBJ2-5; the D is unclear. The CDR3 sequence is 13 residues long. Looked up from germline, CDR1 is MRHNA and CDR2 is SNTAGT. V lost 6 bases and J lost 4, with 12 bases in between. The CDR3 DNA is TGTGCCAGCAGCACGAATTACGGAGAGACCCAGTACTTC. This translates into CASSTNYGETQYF.

V is TRBV12-3 or TRBV12-4 and J is TRBJ2-7; 7 nucleotides align to TRBD1. With 6 bases clipped from V and 5 bases from J, the junction kept 4 bases outside the gene matches. The CDR3 totals 12 residues. CDR3 protein: CASSLQGHEQYF. In DNA, the CDR3 is TGTGCCAGCAGCTTACAGGGGCACGAGCAGTACTTC.

The V gene is TRBV27, the J gene TRBJ1-2, with a weak D call TRBD1 (5 bases). Per germline, CDR1 MNHEY and CDR2 SMNVEV (reference sequence). The CDR3 has 15 residues. Trimming stripped 4 bases from V and 3 bases from J, with 15 bases between. CDR3 loop: CASSSRAGGHYGYTF. Here the CDR3 DNA reads TGTGCCAGCAGTTCCCGGGCGGGGGGTCACTATGGCTACACCTTC.

J is TRBJ1-3 and V is TRBV28; a possible D gene is TRBD1 (5 bases). Germline loops: CDR1 MDHEN, CDR2 SYDVKM. The CDR3 runs to 13 residues. V lost 8 bases and J lost 8, with 16 bases in between. DNA for the CDR3: TGTGCCAGCGGGGGGTTAGGGGAGGACACCATATATTTT. Translating it yields CASGGLGEDTIYF.

This rearrangement joins TRBV2 to TRBJ1-1, with 8 positions matching TRBD1. There are 13 residues in the CDR3. Trimming took 6 bases from V and 3 from J; bases not matched to a gene: 3. Germline V gene lookup returns CDR1 SNHLY and CDR2 FYNNEI. The CDR3 spells CASRPTGDTEAFF. CDR3 coding DNA: TGTGCCAGCAGGCCGACAGGGGACACTGAAGCTTTCTTT.

The V and J genes are TRBV24-1 and TRBJ2-1; 8 bases match TRBD1. The J segment lost 4 bases and the V segment lost 6 bases, leaving 13 bases of the junction unmatched. Germline CDR1 is KGHDR and CDR2 is SFDVKD. CDR3 length: 17 residues. This CDR3 is CATSPRGTGGWYNEQFF. The CDR3 DNA follows: TGTGCCACCAGTCCGAGGGGCACAGGGGGATGGTACAATGAGCAGTTCTTC.

CDR3 loop: CASSPRGHPEAFF. The CDR3 coding sequence is TGTGCCAGCAGTCCCCGTGGACACCCTGAAGCTTTCTTT. The V call is TRBV12-3 or TRBV12-4, the J call TRBJ1-1; perhaps TRBD1 as D (5 bases). This CDR3 is built from 13 residues. V was trimmed by 5 bases and J by 6 bases, leaving 13 bases between them.

The DNA of the CDR3 is TGTGCCAGTAGTATAGGAAGGGGGCGCAACTATGGCTACACCTTC. Translation gives CASSIGRGRNYGYTF. The chain carries TRBV19 and TRBJ1-2; 7 bases are a match to TRBD1. CDR3 length: 15 amino acids. The J segment lost 2 bases and the V segment lost 1 base, leaving 4 bases of the junction unmatched. Germline assignment: CDR1 LNHDA and CDR2 SQIVND (reference sequence).

This clone was observed at least ten times. This rearrangement joins TRBV7-8 to TRBJ1-1; the D gene is possibly TRBD1 (5 bases). CDR1 is SGHVS, CDR2 FQNEAQ, per germline. The CDR3 spans 16 residues. V lost 2 bases and J 2 bases, leaving 15 bases between the germline ends. CDR3 protein: CASSLLGPGKNTEAFF. The CDR3, as DNA: TGTGCCAGCAGCTTATTAGGCCCAGGGAAAAACACTGAAGCTTTCTTT.